This TCR beta chain was captured by sequencing in a study of cytomegalovirus exposure and HLA in healthy donors. Regarding the study as a whole: Researchers reported in a later analysis that a missense DCLRE1C variant was tied to TCR beta V- and J-gene trimming. Earlier findings revealed that most TCR beta V segments proved productive either about 90% or about 30% of the time.

The junction had 5 bases not matched to a gene; V was cut back by 1 base and J by 4 bases. Germline lookup yields CDR1 SGDLS and CDR2 YYNGEE. This CDR3 contains 15 residues. This clone was picked up one time. What it recognizes is unknown. Both 60 Vbeta primers and 13 Jbeta primers went into the PCR. Using immunoSEQ multiplex PCR, the repertoire was profiled, and TCRdb retains in-frame clones only, with some absent. This repertoire shows over 150,000 clones, around 84% found once; its top ten account for 8.5%. The receptor was isolated from a male donor in good health and CMV-seropositive. The V and J genes are TRBV9 and TRBJ2-3, with 8 positions matching TRBD2. The sequencing sample was made of PBMCs. The CDR3 loop is CASSVSGGPADTQYF. The DNA of the CDR3 is TGTGCCAGCAGCGTATCGGGAGGGCCGGCAGATACGCAGTATTTT.